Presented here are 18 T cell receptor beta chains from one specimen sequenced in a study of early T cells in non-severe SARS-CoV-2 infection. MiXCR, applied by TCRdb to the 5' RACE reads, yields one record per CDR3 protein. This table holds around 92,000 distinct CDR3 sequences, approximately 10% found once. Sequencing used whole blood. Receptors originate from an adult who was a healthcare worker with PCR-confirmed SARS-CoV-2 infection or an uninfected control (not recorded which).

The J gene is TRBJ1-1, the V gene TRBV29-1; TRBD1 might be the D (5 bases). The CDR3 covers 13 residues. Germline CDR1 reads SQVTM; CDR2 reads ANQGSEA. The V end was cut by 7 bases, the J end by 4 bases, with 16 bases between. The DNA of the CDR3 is TGCAGCGCGGGCCCCCAGGGTGCCACTGAAGCTTTCTTT. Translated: CSAGPQGATEAFF.

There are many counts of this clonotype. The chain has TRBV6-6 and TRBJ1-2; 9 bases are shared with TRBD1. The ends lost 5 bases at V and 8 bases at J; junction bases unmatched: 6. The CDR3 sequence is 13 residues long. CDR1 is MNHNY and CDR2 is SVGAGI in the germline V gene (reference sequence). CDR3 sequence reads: CASSGDRVAGYTF. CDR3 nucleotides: TGTGCCAGCAGTGGGGACAGGGTAGCGGGCTACACCTTC.

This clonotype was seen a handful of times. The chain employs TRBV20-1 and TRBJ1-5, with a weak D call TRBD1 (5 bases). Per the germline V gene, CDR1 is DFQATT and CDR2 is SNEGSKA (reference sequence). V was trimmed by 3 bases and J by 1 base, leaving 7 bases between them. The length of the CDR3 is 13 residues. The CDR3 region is CSASRDSNQPQHF. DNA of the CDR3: TGCAGTGCTAGCCGGGACAGCAATCAGCCCCAGCATTTT.

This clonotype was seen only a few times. The CDR3 loop reads CSVRLVSGNTIYF. CDR3 nucleotide sequence: TGCAGCGTCCGGTTAGTCTCTGGAAACACCATATATTTT. V and J are TRBV29-1 and TRBJ1-3, with D hard to call. Germline V gene sequence: CDR1 SQVTM, CDR2 ANQGSEA. This CDR3 is 13 amino acids long. V lost 6 bases to trimming and J lost 0 bases, with 9 bases between them.

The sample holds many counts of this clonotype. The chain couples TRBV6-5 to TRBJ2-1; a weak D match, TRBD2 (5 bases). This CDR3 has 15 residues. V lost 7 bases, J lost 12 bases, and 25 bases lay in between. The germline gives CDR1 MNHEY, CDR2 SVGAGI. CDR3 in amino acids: CASKPGYQNEFGQFF. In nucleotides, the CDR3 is TGTGCCAGCAAACCGGGGTACCAGAATGAGTTTGGGCAGTTCTTC.

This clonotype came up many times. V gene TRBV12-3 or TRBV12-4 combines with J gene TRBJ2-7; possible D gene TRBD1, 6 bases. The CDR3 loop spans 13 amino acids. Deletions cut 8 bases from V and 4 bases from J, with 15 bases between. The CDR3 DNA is TGTGCCAGCCAGTTTTCTACAGGGTACGAGCAGTACTTC. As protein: CASQFSTGYEQYF.

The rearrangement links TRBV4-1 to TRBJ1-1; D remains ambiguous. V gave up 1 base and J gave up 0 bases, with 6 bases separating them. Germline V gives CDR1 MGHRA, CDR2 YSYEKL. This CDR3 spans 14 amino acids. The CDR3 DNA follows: TGCGCCAGCAGCCAAGTGGGAGTGAACACTGAAGCTTTCTTT. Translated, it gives CASSQVGVNTEAFF.

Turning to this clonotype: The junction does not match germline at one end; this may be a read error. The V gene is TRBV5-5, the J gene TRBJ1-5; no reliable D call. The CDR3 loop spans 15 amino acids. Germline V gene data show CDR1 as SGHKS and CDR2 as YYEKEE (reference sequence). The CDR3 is CVSSLEGISNQPQHF. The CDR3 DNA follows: TGTGTCAGCAGCTTGGAAGGGATTAGCAATCAGCCCCAGCATTTT.

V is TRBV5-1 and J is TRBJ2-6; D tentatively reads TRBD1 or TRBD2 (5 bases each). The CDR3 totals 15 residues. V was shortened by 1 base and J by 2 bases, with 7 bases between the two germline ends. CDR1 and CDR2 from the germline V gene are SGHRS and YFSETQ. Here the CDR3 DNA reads TGCGCCAGCAGCTTGCAGGGACCTGGGGCCAACGTCCTGACTTTC. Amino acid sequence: CASSLQGPGANVLTF.

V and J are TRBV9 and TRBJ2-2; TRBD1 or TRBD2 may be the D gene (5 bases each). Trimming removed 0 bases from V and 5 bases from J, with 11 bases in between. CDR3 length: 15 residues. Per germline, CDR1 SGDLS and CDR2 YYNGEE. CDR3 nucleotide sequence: TGTGCCAGCAGCGTAGGGGGACGGCGGACCGGGGAGCTGTTTTTT. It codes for CASSVGGRRTGELFF.

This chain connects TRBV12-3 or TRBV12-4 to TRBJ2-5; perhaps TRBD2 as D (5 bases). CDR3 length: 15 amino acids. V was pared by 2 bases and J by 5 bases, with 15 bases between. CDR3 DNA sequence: TGTGCCAGCAGTTTACCCCTCGAGGGCGGCGAGACCCAGTACTTC. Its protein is CASSLPLEGGETQYF.

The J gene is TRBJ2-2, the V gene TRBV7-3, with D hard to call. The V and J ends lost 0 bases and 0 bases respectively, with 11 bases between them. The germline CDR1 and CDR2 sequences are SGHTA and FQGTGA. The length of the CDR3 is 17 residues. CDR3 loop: CASSLTLGNANTGELFF. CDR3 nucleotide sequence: TGTGCCAGCAGCTTAACGTTGGGGAACGCGAACACCGGGGAGCTGTTTTTT. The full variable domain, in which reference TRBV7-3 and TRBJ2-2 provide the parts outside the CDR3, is GAGVSQTPSNKVTEKGKYVELRCDPISGHTALYWYRQSLGQGPEFLIYFQGTGAADDSGLPNDRFFAVRPEGSVSTLKIQRTERGDSAVYLCASSLTLGNANTGELFFGEGSRLTVL.

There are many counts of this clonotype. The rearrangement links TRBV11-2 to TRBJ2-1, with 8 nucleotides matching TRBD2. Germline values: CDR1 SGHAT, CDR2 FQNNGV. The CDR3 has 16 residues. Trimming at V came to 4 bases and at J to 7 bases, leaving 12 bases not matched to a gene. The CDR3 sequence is CASSSRGSGMRNEQFF. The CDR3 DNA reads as TGTGCCAGCAGCTCTCGGGGTAGCGGGATGAGGAATGAGCAGTTCTTC. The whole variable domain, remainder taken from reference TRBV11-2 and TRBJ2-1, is EAGVAQSPRYKIIEKRQSVAFWCNPISGHATLYWYQQILGQGPKLLIQFQNNGVVDDSQLPKDRFSAERLKGVDSTLKIQPAKLEDSAVYLCASSSRGSGMRNEQFFGPGTRLTVL.

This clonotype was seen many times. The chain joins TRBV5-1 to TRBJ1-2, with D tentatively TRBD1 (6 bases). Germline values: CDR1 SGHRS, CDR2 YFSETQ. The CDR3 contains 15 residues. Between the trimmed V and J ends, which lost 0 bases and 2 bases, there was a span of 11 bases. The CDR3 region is CASSLVGASNYGYTF. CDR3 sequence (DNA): TGCGCCAGCAGCTTGGTGGGGGCGTCGAACTATGGCTACACCTTC.

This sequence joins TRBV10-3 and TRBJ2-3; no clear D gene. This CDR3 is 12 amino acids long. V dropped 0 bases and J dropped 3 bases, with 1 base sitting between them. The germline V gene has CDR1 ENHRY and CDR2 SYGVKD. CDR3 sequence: CAISESTDTQYF. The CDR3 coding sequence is TGTGCCATCAGTGAGTCGACAGATACGCAGTATTTT.

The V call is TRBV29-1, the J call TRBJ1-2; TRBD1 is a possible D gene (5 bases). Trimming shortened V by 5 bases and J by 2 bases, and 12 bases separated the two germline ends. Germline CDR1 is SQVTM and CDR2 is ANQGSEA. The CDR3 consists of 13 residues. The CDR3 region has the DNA TGCAGCGTTACCAGGGAAGCAAACTATGGCTACACCTTC. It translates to CSVTREANYGYTF.

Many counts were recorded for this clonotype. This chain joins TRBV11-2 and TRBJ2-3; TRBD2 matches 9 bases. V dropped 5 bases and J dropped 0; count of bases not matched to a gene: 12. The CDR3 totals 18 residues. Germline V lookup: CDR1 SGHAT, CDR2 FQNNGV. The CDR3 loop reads CASSPIQGLAESTDTQYF. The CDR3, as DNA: TGTGCCAGCAGCCCGATACAGGGACTAGCAGAAAGCACAGATACGCAGTATTTT.

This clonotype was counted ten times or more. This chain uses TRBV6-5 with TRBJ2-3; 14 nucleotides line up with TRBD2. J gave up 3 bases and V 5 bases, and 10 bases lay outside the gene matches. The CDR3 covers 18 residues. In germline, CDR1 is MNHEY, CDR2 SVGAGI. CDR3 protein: CASSSKTSGRAGTDTQYF. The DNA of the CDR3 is TGTGCCAGCAGTAGCAAGACTAGCGGGAGGGCGGGAACAGATACGCAGTATTTT.